Presented here are 2 T cell receptor beta chains from one specimen sequenced in a study of T cell repertoires in cytomegalovirus infection. TCRdb re-derived calls from the reads in MiXCR, one entry per CDR3 protein. The profile shows about 900,000 distinct CDR3 sequences, approximately 31% of them singletons. The antigens of these receptors remain unknown. The sample here was cultured CD8+ T cells from PBMCs, taken from culture after CMV antigen stimulation. Source of these receptors: a human donor in good health (CMV status not recorded). Some clones in this sample may be carry-over from other donors' samples.

J is TRBJ2-1 and V is TRBV27; 9 nucleotides align to TRBD2. V lost 2 bases to trimming and J lost 5 bases; unmatched junction nucleotides: 7. CDR1 is MNHEY, CDR2 SMNVEV, per germline (reference sequence). This CDR3 comprises 16 residues. The CDR3 protein is CASSLLAGGLDNEQFF. For the CDR3, the DNA is TGTGCCAGCAGTTTACTGGCGGGGGGGCTGGACAATGAGCAGTTCTTC.

The V gene is TRBV2, the J gene TRBJ2-1; the D is unclear. The CDR3 consists of 14 residues. The V and J ends lost 7 bases and 0 bases respectively, with 10 bases between them. The germline V gene has CDR1 SNHLY and CDR2 FYNNEI. The CDR3 is CASIPPSSYNEQFF. As DNA, the CDR3 is TGTGCCAGCATCCCGCCAAGCTCCTACAATGAGCAGTTCTTC.